This entry describes one TCR beta chain. The antigen is undetermined. Trimming cost V 5 bases and J 7 bases, with 11 bases left between them. Germline V CDR1 and CDR2: KGHSH, LQKENI. The CDR3 loop spans 12 amino acids. The data derive from a study of neoadjuvant nivolumab and ipilimumab in lung cancer. Study results and caveats: Higher pretherapy blood TCR richness went with higher resected-tumor richness.

Here immunoSEQ multiplex PCR was the method, and the copy in TCRdb shows in-frame clones only, minus some. The sample comprises approximately 31,000 clones, 90% of which are singletons, and approximately 5% rests with the top ten. The V call is TRBV18, the J call TRBJ1-1, with D uncertain. The clonotype comes from an adult with non-small cell lung cancer. The sequences come from peripheral blood, collected after neoadjuvant nivolumab, alone or with ipilimumab, at or shortly before surgery. CDR3 nucleotide sequence: TGTGCCAGCTCATCCGGACGAAGTGAAGCTTTCTTT. It specifies CASSSGRSEAFF.